The 6 T cell receptor beta chains given below trace back to one sample, sequenced in a study of blood T cell repertoires in COVID-19. Generated by immunoSEQ multiplex PCR, the TCRdb table keeps only in-frame clones and is missing some. Found here are some 190,000 clones, 70% to 80% of them singletons; the top ten hold roughly an eighth. Input material: PBMCs or T cells enriched from blood (not recorded which). These receptors all stem from a man between 60 and 75 years old who had been exposed to COVID-19.

The V gene is TRBV5-3, the J gene TRBJ1-2, with D possibly TRBD1 on 5 matching bases. TRBV5-3 is filed as an ORF, its function uncertain. This CDR3 region has 13 residues. Trimming left V 0 bases short and J 8 bases short, with 11 bases between. The CDR3 DNA reads as TGTGCCAGAAGCTTGGGCAGGGTGGGCGGCTACACCTTC. The encoded protein is CARSLGRVGGYTF.

The J gene is TRBJ1-1, the V gene TRBV18, with TRBD1 matching over 9 bases. The CDR3 covers 16 residues. The germline V gene encodes CDR1 KGHSH and CDR2 LQKENI. J lost 6 bases, V lost 3 bases, and 11 bases had no gene match. This CDR3 reads CASSPLSGQGMAEAFF. CDR3 DNA sequence: TGTGCCAGCTCACCCTTGAGCGGACAGGGGATGGCTGAAGCTTTCTTT. Based on the CDR3 plus reference TRBV18 and TRBJ1-1, the full variable domain is NAGVMQNPRHLVRRRGQEARLRCSPMKGHSHVYWYRQLPEEGLKFMVYLQKENIIDESGMPKERFSAEFPKEGPSILRIQQVVRGDSAAYFCASSPLSGQGMAEAFFGQGTRLTVV.

The gene calls are TRBV7-3 and TRBJ2-1; TRBD2 matches at 7 bases. V trimming: 5 bases; J trimming: 7 bases; junction bases outside the gene matches: 11. The CDR3 sequence is 15 residues long. Germline-derived CDR1 and CDR2 are SGHTA and FQGTGA. Written as DNA, the CDR3 is TGTGCCAGCAGCCCGGCGGGCGGGAGAGGGAATGAGCAGTTCTTC. Translating gives CASSPAGGRGNEQFF.

The V call is TRBV18, the J call TRBJ1-5; the D gene is possibly TRBD1 (5 bases). Trimming took 3 bases from V and 3 from J, leaving 9 bases between them. The CDR3 contains 14 residues. In germline, CDR1 is KGHSH, CDR2 LQKENI. CDR3 sequence reads: CASSPGGTNQPQHF. CDR3 bases: TGTGCCAGCTCACCGGGGGGGACCAATCAGCCCCAGCATTTT.

This clone was counted at least ten times. V gene TRBV7-9 combines with J gene TRBJ2-1; weak D call: TRBD2 (6 bases). The CDR3 has 15 amino acids. V lost 2 bases, J lost 1 base, and 9 bases lay in between. CDR1 and CDR2 (germline): SEHNR, FQNEAQ (reference sequence). The CDR3 loop is CASSLFLASYNEQFF. DNA of the CDR3: TGTGCCAGCAGCTTATTTCTAGCGTCCTACAATGAGCAGTTCTTC. Drawing the rest from reference TRBV7-9 and TRBJ2-1, the complete variable domain is DTGVSQNPRHKITKRGQNVTFRCDPISEHNRLYWYRQTLGQGPEFLTYFQNEAQLEKSRLLSDRFSAERPKGSFSTLEIQRTEQGDSAMYLCASSLFLASYNEQFFGPGTRLTVL.

The V and J genes are TRBV28 and TRBJ1-2; 9 positions agree with TRBD1. This CDR3 has 15 amino acids. J lost 5 bases, V lost 5 bases, and 9 bases had no gene match. Germline-derived CDR1 and CDR2 are MDHEN and SYDVKM. This chain's CDR3 is CASSPTDRGGYGYTF. The CDR3 coding sequence is TGTGCCAGCAGTCCCACGGACAGGGGAGGTTATGGCTACACCTTC.